This entry lists 19 T cell receptor beta chains sequenced from one sample in a study of shared clonotypes between healthy human individuals. Clones were sequenced by immunoSEQ multiplex PCR, and TCRdb holds only the in-frame ones, with some missing. This sample has about 450,000 clones, with around 79% found just once. The specimen was PBMCs. The receptors were gathered from a woman aged 40 to 50 in good health. Some clones in this sample may be carry-over from other donors' samples.

The chain employs TRBV5-1 and TRBJ2-7; 11 nucleotides align to TRBD1. V shed 1 base, J shed 1 base, and the junction held 4 bases outside the gene matches. This CDR3 is 16 amino acids long. Germline CDR1 reads SGHRS; CDR2 reads YFSETQ. The CDR3 bases are TGCGCCAGCAGCTTGTTCGGACAGGGGGCTTCCTACGAGCAGTACTTC. It codes for CASSLFGQGASYEQYF.

J is TRBJ2-3 and V is TRBV18, with 9 bases that match TRBD2. The germline gives CDR1 KGHSH, CDR2 LQKENI. The CDR3 covers 17 residues. The J segment lost 0 bases and the V segment lost 3 bases, leaving 7 bases of the junction unmatched. CDR3 residues: CASSPRLAGASTDTQYF. CDR3 in DNA: TGTGCCAGCTCACCGCGCTTAGCGGGAGCTAGCACAGATACGCAGTATTTT.

The chain carries TRBV21-1 and TRBJ1-3. TRBV21-1 is reported as a pseudogene. The CDR3 is 20 amino acids. CDR3 residues: CASSKAGGDQGRWSGNTIYF. For the CDR3, the DNA is TGTGCCAGCAGCAAAGCGGGAGGGGACCAGGGACGGTGGTCTGGAAACACCATATATTTT.

This chain connects TRBV11-3 to TRBJ1-5; TRBD1 matches 9 bases. V lost 5 bases and J lost 0; bases outside the gene matches: 14. This CDR3 is built from 19 residues. Germline V gene lookup returns CDR1 SGHNT and CDR2 YENEEA. CDR3 sequence (DNA): TGTGCCAGCAGCCCTCCCCCTACAGGGGGCGAATATAGCAATCAGCCCCAGCATTTT. Protein sequence: CASSPPPTGGEYSNQPQHF.

The chain carries TRBV11-2 and TRBJ2-3, with no clear D. Germline V gene data show CDR1 as SGHAT and CDR2 as FQNNGV. This CDR3 is 12 amino acids long. With 3 bases removed from V and 7 bases from J, the gap between germline ends came to 8 bases. CDR3 protein: CASSFGPNTQYF. In nucleotides, the CDR3 is TGTGCCAGCAGCTTTGGTCCTAATACGCAGTATTTT. The full variable domain, completed using reference TRBV11-2 and TRBJ2-3, is EAGVAQSPRYKIIEKRQSVAFWCNPISGHATLYWYQQILGQGPKLLIQFQNNGVVDDSQLPKDRFSAERLKGVDSTLKIQPAKLEDSAVYLCASSFGPNTQYFGPGTRLTVL.

The chain has TRBV5-1 and TRBJ2-1; D is perhaps TRBD1 or TRBD2 (6 bases each). The CDR3 consists of 14 residues. V was clipped by 4 bases and J by 7 bases, with 15 bases between them. Germline CDR1 is SGHRS and CDR2 is YFSETQ. CDR3 in amino acids: CASSVGHRGNEQFF. The DNA of the CDR3 is TGCGCCAGCAGCGTGGGACATCGGGGGAATGAGCAGTTCTTC.

The V call is TRBV28, the J call TRBJ2-4, with TRBD1 matching over 7 bases. The V gene's germline CDR1 is MDHEN and CDR2 SYDVKM. The CDR3 contains 14 residues. The ends lost 4 bases at V and 6 bases at J; junction bases unmatched: 6. DNA for the CDR3: TGTGCCAGCAGTTCAGCCGGGACAGTAAACATTCAGTACTTC. Translated, it gives CASSSAGTVNIQYF.

The chain is built from TRBV6-1 and TRBJ2-7; TRBD1 is a possible D gene (7 bases). The CDR3 is made up of 16 amino acids. Per the germline V gene, CDR1 is MNHNS and CDR2 is SASEGT. V was trimmed by 3 bases and J by 0 bases, leaving 15 bases between them. The CDR3 DNA sequence: TGTGCCAGCAGTGATCAGGACAGGAGGGACTCCTACGAGCAGTACTTC. Protein product: CASSDQDRRDSYEQYF.

The V gene is TRBV11-3, the J gene TRBJ2-1; 10 nucleotides agree with TRBD1. The germline V gene encodes CDR1 SGHNT and CDR2 YENEEA. J gave up 6 bases and V 0 bases, and 8 bases lay outside the gene matches. This CDR3 has 17 residues. CDR3 sequence (DNA): TGTGCCAGCAGCTTAGATCTAGGGACAGGGGTGGGCAATGAGCAGTTCTTC. It codes for CASSLDLGTGVGNEQFF.

Notes on this clone: This is likely an artifact of a read error, given a far larger clone one base away. The chain combines TRBV7-9 with TRBJ2-1; D is possibly TRBD2 (7 bases). CDR1 SEHNR and CDR2 FQNEAQ come from the germline V gene (reference sequence). The CDR3 runs 16 residues. DNA for the CDR3: TGTGCCAGCAGCGCCTGGGGGGGCGTCTCCTACAATGGGCAGTTCTTC. Translating gives CASSAWGGVSYNGQFF. The full variable domain, with the rest looked up from reference TRBV7-9 and TRBJ2-1, is DTGVSQNPRHKITKRGQNVTFRCDPISEHNRLYWYRQTLGQGPEFLTYFQNEAQLEKSRLLSDRFSAERPKGSFSTLEIQRTEQGDSAMYLCASSAWGGVSYNGQFFGPGTRLTVL.

The chain recombines TRBV9 with TRBJ2-2, with D unresolved. The CDR3 spans 13 residues. V was cut by 0 bases and J by 7 bases, with 7 bases left in between. The germline gives CDR1 SGDLS, CDR2 YYNGEE. The CDR3 bases are TGTGCCAGCAGCGTAGCCTTTGTCGGGGAGCTGTTTTTT. The encoded protein is CASSVAFVGELFF.

The gene calls are TRBV29-1 and TRBJ2-3; D may be TRBD1 (6 bases). This CDR3 is built from 13 residues. Germline V gene sequence: CDR1 SQVTM, CDR2 ANQGSEA. V lost 8 bases, J lost 0 bases, and 12 bases lay in between. The CDR3 spells CSNQGSSTDTQYF. The CDR3 DNA sequence: TGCAGCAACCAGGGGTCTAGCACAGATACGCAGTATTTT.

This clone appeared a few times. The rearrangement links TRBV11-3 to TRBJ1-4, with 7 positions matching TRBD1. Germline CDR1 reads SGHNT; CDR2 reads YENEEA. The ends lost 4 bases at V and 1 base at J; junction bases unmatched: 3. The CDR3 consists of 15 residues. The CDR3 is CASSSGGETNEKLFF. As DNA, the CDR3 is TGTGCCAGCAGCTCAGGGGGGGAAACTAATGAAAAACTGTTTTTT.

J is TRBJ2-1 and V is TRBV5-1, with D possibly TRBD2 on 6 matching bases. The CDR3 sequence is 17 residues long. The V and J ends lost 3 bases and 4 bases respectively, with 20 bases between them. Germline V gene lookup returns CDR1 SGHRS and CDR2 YFSETQ. CDR3: CASSSDTAGFSYNEQFF. DNA for the CDR3: TGCGCCAGCAGCTCTGATACCGCGGGATTCTCGTACAATGAGCAGTTCTTC.

The V and J genes are TRBV2 and TRBJ2-2; D unresolved. Germline-derived CDR1 and CDR2 are SNHLY and FYNNEI. Trimming stripped 2 bases from V and 5 bases from J, with 9 bases between. There are 14 residues in the CDR3. The CDR3 spells CASSESGGTGELFF. Here the CDR3 DNA reads TGTGCCAGCAGTGAATCGGGCGGTACCGGGGAGCTGTTTTTT.

This clone has just a few counts. J is TRBJ1-2 and V is TRBV28; possibly TRBD1 for D (5 bases). CDR1 and CDR2 (germline): MDHEN, SYDVKM. The CDR3 totals 15 residues. V gave up 7 bases and J gave up 2 bases, with 17 bases separating them. Here the CDR3 reads CASTPLQGFNYGYTF. The DNA for the CDR3 is TGTGCCAGCACCCCCCTTCAGGGTTTCAACTATGGCTACACCTTC.

This sequence joins TRBV25-1 and TRBJ1-5; D unresolved. Germline V gene data show CDR1 as MGHDK and CDR2 as SYGVNS. The CDR3 is made up of 14 amino acids. Trimming pared 4 bases from V and 5 bases from J, leaving 12 bases between. The CDR3 DNA is TGTGCCAGCAGTGCAGGCGTTTTCGATCAGCCCCAGCATTTT. This encodes CASSAGVFDQPQHF.

V is TRBV7-2 and J is TRBJ1-3; the D is unclear. The CDR3 spans 16 residues. The germline V and J ends were trimmed by 3 bases and 4 bases, with 16 bases remaining between them. Germline CDR1 reads SGHTA; CDR2 reads FQGNSA. CDR3 sequence reads: CASSFFLGGTGNTIYF. The DNA for the CDR3 is TGTGCCAGCAGCTTCTTTTTGGGAGGAACCGGAAACACCATATATTTT.

The chain uses TRBV11-2 and TRBJ1-5; D is uncertain. Trimming shortened V by 3 bases and J by 4 bases, and 13 bases separated the two germline ends. This CDR3 contains 15 residues. Germline V gene lookup returns CDR1 SGHAT and CDR2 FQNNGV. The CDR3 bases are TGTGCCAGCAGCTTGGGTCAGACGCTGAATCAGCCCCAGCATTTT. As protein: CASSLGQTLNQPQHF.